Each of the 9 T cell receptor beta chains below was sequenced from the same sample in a study of Ad26.COV2.S vaccination and SARS-CoV-2 variants. Treatment specified: around 19 received Ad26.COV2.S at low or high dose, single or two shots; roughly five received placebo; per-sample allocation not given. Sampling occurred on day 63 after the first vaccine or placebo injection. Some clones are missing from TCRdb's copy, which holds only in-frame ones; the method was immunoSEQ multiplex PCR. The sample comprises about 440,000 clones, roughly 89% of which are singletons, and roughly 12% rests with the top ten. This material consisted of peripheral blood, taken in a trial of Ad26.COV2.S vaccine versus placebo. The source of these receptors is a person aged 18-65 years who received the Ad26.COV2.S COVID-19 vaccine or a placebo.

This clone showed up just once. This chain joins TRBV27 and TRBJ2-1; TRBD1 matches at 9 bases. The CDR3 runs to 16 residues. From germline, CDR1 is MNHEY and CDR2 SMNVEV (reference sequence). The V segment lost 7 bases and the J segment 7 bases; nucleotides outside the gene matches: 14. CDR3 amino acids: CASTALTGTGQNEQFF. CDR3 in DNA: TGTGCCAGCACCGCCTTGACCGGGACAGGGCAGAATGAGCAGTTCTTC.

The chain links TRBV5-4 to TRBJ1-1; TRBD1 agrees at 7 bases. CDR1 is SGHNT and CDR2 is YYREEE in the germline V gene (reference sequence). The CDR3 covers 16 residues. With V trimmed by 4 bases and J by 5 bases, 14 bases remained unmatched. CDR3 in amino acids: CASSLGQARLGTEAFF. The CDR3 nucleotides read TGTGCCAGCAGCCTCGGACAGGCCCGACTGGGGACTGAAGCTTTCTTT.

The V call is TRBV7-8, the J call TRBJ2-7, with D maybe TRBD2 (5 bases). With 7 bases removed from V and 3 bases from J, the gap between germline ends came to 16 bases. The CDR3 contains 14 residues. The germline V gene encodes CDR1 SGHVS and CDR2 FQNEAQ. The CDR3 spells CASTYRTGSYEQYF. Written as DNA, the CDR3 is TGTGCCAGCACGTACCGGACGGGGAGCTACGAGCAGTACTTC. Full variable domain (missing parts from reference TRBV7-8 and TRBJ2-7): GAGVSQSPRYKVAKRGQDVALRCDPISGHVSLFWYQQALGQGPEFLTYFQNEAQLDKSGLPSDRFFAERPEGSVSTLKIQRTQQEDSAVYLCASTYRTGSYEQYFGPGTRLTVT.

The chain couples TRBV5-1 to TRBJ2-7, with 11 bases lining up with TRBD2. Germline-derived CDR1 and CDR2 are SGHRS and YFSETQ. J was trimmed by 3 bases and V by 4 bases; bases with no gene match: 3. This CDR3 has 14 residues. CDR3 region: CASSEGLADYEQYF. CDR3 DNA: TGCGCCAGCAGCGAGGGACTAGCGGACTACGAGCAGTACTTC. The full variable domain, in which reference TRBV5-1 and TRBJ2-7 provide the parts outside the CDR3, is KAGVTQTPRYLIKTRGQQVTLSCSPISGHRSVSWYQQTPGQGLQFLFEYFSETQRNKGNFPGRFSGRQFSNSRSEMNVSTLELGDSALYLCASSEGLADYEQYFGPGTRLTVT.

This clone was observed a single time. The chain uses TRBV4-1 and TRBJ1-2; a possible D gene is TRBD1 (6 bases). Trimming shortened V by 3 bases and J by 4 bases, and 15 bases separated the two germline ends. Germline-derived CDR1 and CDR2 are MGHRA and YSYEKL. The CDR3 runs 15 residues. CDR3 DNA: TGCGCCAGCAGCCACCCCGGGGGGGCGGGCTATGGCTACACCTTC. Encoded protein: CASSHPGGAGYGYTF.

The chain recombines TRBV9 with TRBJ2-1; 7 nucleotides match TRBD2. Unmatched junction bases numbered 9, after V lost 0 bases and J lost 9 bases. This CDR3 region has 15 residues. Germline V CDR1 and CDR2: SGDLS, YYNGEE. CDR3 amino acids: CASSVANGGWTEQFF. CDR3 coding DNA: TGTGCCAGCAGCGTAGCTAACGGGGGGTGGACTGAGCAGTTCTTC.

The chain joins TRBV28 to TRBJ2-1; D is unclear. CDR1 is MDHEN, CDR2 SYDVKM, per germline. V lost 5 bases to trimming and J lost 8 bases, with 22 bases between them. This CDR3 is built from 16 residues. DNA of the CDR3: TGTGCCAGCAGTCCCCGAGATCTGGGCGGTACCGATGAGCAGTTCTTC. Amino acid sequence: CASSPRDLGGTDEQFF.

J is TRBJ2-7 and V is TRBV28; 15 nucleotides align to TRBD2. Looked up from germline, CDR1 is MDHEN and CDR2 is SYDVKM. After removal of 3 bases from V and 4 bases from J, the junction contained 10 bases not matched to a gene. CDR3 size: 18 residues. The CDR3 nucleotides are TGTGCCAGCAGTTTCATGGGGGCCGGGACTAGCGGGAGGTACGAGCAGTACTTC. This encodes CASSFMGAGTSGRYEQYF.

The chain joins TRBV12-3 or TRBV12-4 to TRBJ1-5, with D perhaps matching TRBD1 (5 bases). V shed 3 bases and J shed 6 bases, with 6 bases lying between them. This CDR3 region has 12 residues. The CDR3 DNA follows: TGTGCCAGCAGTTTCGGGACTCAGCCCCAGCATTTT. Protein sequence: CASSFGTQPQHF.